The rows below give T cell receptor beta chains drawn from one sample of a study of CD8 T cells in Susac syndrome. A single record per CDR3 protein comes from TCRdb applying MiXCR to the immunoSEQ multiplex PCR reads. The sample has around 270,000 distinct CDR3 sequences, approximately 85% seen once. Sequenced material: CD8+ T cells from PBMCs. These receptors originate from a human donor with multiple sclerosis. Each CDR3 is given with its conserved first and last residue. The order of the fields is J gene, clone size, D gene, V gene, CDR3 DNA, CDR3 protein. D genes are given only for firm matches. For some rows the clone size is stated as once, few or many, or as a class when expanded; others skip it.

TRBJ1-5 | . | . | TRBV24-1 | TGTGCCACCAGTGTCCGGGGGCGCTGGGCTTCTCAGCCCCAGCATTTT | CATSVRGRWASQPQHF
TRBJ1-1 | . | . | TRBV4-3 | TGCGCCAGCAGCCAAGATCGGGCCCCTAACACTGAAGCTTTCTTT | CASSQDRAPNTEAFF
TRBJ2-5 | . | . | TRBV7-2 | TGTGCCAGCAGCTTAAATTTGCGAGGCGAAGAGACCCAGTACTTC | CASSLNLRGEETQYF
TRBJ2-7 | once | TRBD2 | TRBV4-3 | TGCGCCAGCAGCCAATACTACCTCGGACTAGCGTACGAGCAGTACTTC | CASSQYYLGLAYEQYF
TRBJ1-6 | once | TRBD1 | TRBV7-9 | TGTGCCAGCAGCTTAGCGGTTCAGGGGGGCTTAGGCGGTTCACCCCTCCACTTT | CASSLAVQGGLGGSPLHF
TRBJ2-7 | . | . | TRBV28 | TGTGCCAGCAGTTTATCAGGGGACCGGGTGGAGCAGTACTTC | CASSLSGDRVEQYF
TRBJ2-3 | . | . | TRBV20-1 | TGCAGTGCTAGAGATCTGTGGCTAGCAGATAGCACAGATACGCAGTATTTT | CSARDLWLADSTDTQYF
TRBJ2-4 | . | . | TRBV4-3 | TGCGCCAGCAGCCAATTCCAATCGGACGGGTACATTCAGTACTTC | CASSQFQSDGYIQYF
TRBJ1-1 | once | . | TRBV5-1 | TGCGCCAGCTTCCCGGCTGGGGGCTACACTGAAGCTTTCTTT | CASFPAGGYTEAFF
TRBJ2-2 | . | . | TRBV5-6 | TGTGCCAGCAGCTTCGCCCAGCCGGGGGGGGAGCTGTTTTTT | CASSFAQPGGELFF
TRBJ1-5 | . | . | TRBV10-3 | TGTGCCAGAAAACAGGCGAGCAATCAGCCCCAGCATTTT | CARKQASNQPQHF
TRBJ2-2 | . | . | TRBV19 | TGTGCCAGTAGTATCGAGGGGTACACCGGGGAGCTGTTTTTT | CASSIEGYTGELFF
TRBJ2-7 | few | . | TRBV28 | TGTGCCAGCAGTTTATGGACGGGGTACGAGCAGTACTTC | CASSLWTGYEQYF
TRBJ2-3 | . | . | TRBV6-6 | TGTGCCAGCAGTTACTCAGGGTTCCCTAGCACAGATACGCAGTATTTT | CASSYSGFPSTDTQYF
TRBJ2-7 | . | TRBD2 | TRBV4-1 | TGCGCCAGCAGCCGCGCCGGGACTAGCGGTTCCTACGAGCAGTACTTC | CASSRAGTSGSYEQYF
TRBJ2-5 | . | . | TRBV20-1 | TGCAGTGCTAGAGGGGGCGCGGAGACCCAGTACTTC | CSARGGAETQYF
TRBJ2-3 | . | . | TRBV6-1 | TGTGCCACCGTAGCCGGAGGGCAGTATTTT | CATVAGGQYF
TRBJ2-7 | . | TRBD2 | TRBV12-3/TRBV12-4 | TGTGCCAGCAGTTTAGGTAGAGCGGGAGGGGGCTACGAGCAGTACTTC | CASSLGRAGGGYEQYF
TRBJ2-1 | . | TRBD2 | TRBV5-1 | TGCGCCAGCAGCTCCCGGACTAGCGGATCCGTGGATGAGCAGTTCTTC | CASSSRTSGSVDEQFF
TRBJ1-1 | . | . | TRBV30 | TGTGCCTGGAGTGTACTGGCTACGGCGGAAGCTTTCTTT | CAWSVLATAEAFF
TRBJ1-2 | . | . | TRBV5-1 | TGCGCCAGCAGCTTGGAATCGTGGACCTATGGCTACACCTTC | CASSLESWTYGYTF
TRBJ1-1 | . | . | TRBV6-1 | TGTGCCAGCAGGCCTAATGGGGTAGCTGAAGCTTTCTTT | CASRPNGVAEAFF
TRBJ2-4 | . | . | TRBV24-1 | TGTGCCACCAGGGACATTCGGTACTTC | CATRDIRYF
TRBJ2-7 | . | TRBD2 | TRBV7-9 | TGTGCCAGCAGTACGGCGCGGGAGGGGCCCGAGCAGTACTTC | CASSTAREGPEQYF
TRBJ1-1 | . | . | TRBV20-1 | TGCAGTGCTAGATCTCTCAGGGCGACTGAAGCTTTCTTT | CSARSLRATEAFF
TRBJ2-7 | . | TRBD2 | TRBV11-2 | TGTGCCAGCAGCTTAGAACTAGCGGGACCCCCCTACGAGCAGTACTTC | CASSLELAGPPYEQYF
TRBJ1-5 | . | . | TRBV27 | TGTGCCAGCTCCGCCAGGGGCGAACAGCCCCAGCATTTT | CASSARGEQPQHF
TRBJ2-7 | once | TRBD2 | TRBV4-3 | TGCGCCAGCAGCCAAGGCCCTTACCGGACTAGCGGAGGGGATCCCTACGAGCAGTACTTC | CASSQGPYRTSGGDPYEQYF
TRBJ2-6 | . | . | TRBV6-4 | TGTGCCAGCAGTGACGAGCACCTGAGCTCTGGGGCCAACGTCCTGACTTTC | CASSDEHLSSGANVLTF
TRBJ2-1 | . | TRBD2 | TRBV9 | TGTGCCAGCACCCCCTACCTTGGGGGACTAGCGGGAGGCAATGAGCAGTTCTTC | CASTPYLGGLAGGNEQFF
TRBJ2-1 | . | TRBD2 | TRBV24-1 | TGTGCCACCAGTGACTGGACTAGCGGGAGCTCCTACAATGAGCAGTTCTTC | CATSDWTSGSSYNEQFF
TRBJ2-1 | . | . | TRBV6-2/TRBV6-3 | TGTGCCAGCAGTTACTTGGGCAGGCCCTACAATGAGCAGTTCTTC | CASSYLGRPYNEQFF
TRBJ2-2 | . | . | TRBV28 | TGTGCCAGCAGCTTCTATTACACGAACACCGGGGAGCTGTTTTTT | CASSFYYTNTGELFF